This T cell receptor (beta chain) is from a study of regulatory T cells in long-lasting Graves disease. CDR3-region Arm-PCR and iRepertoire HTBI primers produced the TCR beta libraries. In TCRdb, the multiplex PCR reads were re-called with MiXCR into one record per CDR3 protein. The sample lists a few hundred thousand distinct CDR3 sequences; under 25% were seen once. As to time point: persistent/refractory GD, antithyroid drugs over 5 years with positive TRAb. The TCR library was made from RNA that had been extracted from PBMCs in TRIzol. American Thyroid Association guidelines served as the basis for diagnosing Graves' disease. There are many counts of this clonotype. The CDR3 length is 13 residues. CDR1 and CDR2 (germline): SGDLS, YYNGEE. Trimming pared 2 bases from V and 5 bases from J, leaving 10 bases between.

V usage is TRBV9 and J usage is TRBJ1-2; D may be TRBD1 (6 bases). This sample comprised peripheral blood mononuclear cells (PBMCs), obtained when the disease was refractory, from a patient treated with antithyroid drugs. This clonotype was sampled from a female donor with Graves disease. CDR3 region: CASSVAGEYGYTF. The CDR3 DNA sequence: TGTGCCAGCAGCGTGGCAGGGGAATATGGCTACACCTTC.